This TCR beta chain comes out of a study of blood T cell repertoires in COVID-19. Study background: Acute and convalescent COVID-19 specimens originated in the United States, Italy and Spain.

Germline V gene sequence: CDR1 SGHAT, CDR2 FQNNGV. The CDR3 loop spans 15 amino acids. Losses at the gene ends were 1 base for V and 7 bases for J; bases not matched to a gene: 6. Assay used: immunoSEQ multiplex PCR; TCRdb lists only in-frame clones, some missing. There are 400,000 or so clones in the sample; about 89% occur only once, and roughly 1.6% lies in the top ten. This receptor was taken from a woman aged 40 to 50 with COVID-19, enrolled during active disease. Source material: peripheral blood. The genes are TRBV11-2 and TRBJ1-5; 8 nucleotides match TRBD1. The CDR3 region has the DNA TGTGCCAGCAGCTTAGGGGACAGGAGGGGACAGCCCCAGCATTTT. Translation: CASSLGDRRGQPQHF.